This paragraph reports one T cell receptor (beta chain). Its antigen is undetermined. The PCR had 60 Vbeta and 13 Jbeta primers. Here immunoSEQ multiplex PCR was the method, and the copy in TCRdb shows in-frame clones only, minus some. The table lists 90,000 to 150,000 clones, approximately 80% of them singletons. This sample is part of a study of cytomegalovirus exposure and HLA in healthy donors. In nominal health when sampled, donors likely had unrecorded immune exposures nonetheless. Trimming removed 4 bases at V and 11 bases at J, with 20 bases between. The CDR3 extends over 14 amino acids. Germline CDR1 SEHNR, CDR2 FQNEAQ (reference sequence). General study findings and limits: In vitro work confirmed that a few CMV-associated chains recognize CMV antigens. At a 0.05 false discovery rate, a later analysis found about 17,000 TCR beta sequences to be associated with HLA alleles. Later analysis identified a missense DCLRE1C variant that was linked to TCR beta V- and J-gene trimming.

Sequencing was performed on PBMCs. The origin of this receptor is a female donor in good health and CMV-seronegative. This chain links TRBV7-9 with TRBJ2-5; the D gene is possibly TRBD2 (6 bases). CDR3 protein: CASSSSESRGMQYF. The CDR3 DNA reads TGTGCCAGCAGCTCCAGTGAGTCGCGGGGAATGCAGTACTTC.